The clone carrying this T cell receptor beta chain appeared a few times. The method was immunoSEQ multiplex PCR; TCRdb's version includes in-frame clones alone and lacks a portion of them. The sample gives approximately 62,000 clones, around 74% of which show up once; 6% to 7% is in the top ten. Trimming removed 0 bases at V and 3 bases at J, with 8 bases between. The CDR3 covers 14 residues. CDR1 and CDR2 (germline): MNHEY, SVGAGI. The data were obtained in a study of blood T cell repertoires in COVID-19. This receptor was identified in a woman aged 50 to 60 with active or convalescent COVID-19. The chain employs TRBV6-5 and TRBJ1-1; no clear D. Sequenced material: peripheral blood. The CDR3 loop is CASSYSSADTEAFF. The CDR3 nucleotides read TGTGCCAGCAGTTACTCCTCGGCGGACACTGAAGCTTTCTTT.